The 31 T cell receptor beta chains below all came from one sample that was sequenced in a study of early T cells in non-severe SARS-CoV-2 infection. TCRdb redid the calling of the 5' RACE reads with MiXCR, one entry per CDR3 protein. The table shows over 25,000 distinct CDR3 sequences, with 4.6% occurring only once. The sequencing input was whole blood. These receptors were collected from an adult who was a healthcare worker with PCR-confirmed SARS-CoV-2 infection or an uninfected control (not recorded which).

This clonotype showed up many times. The genes are TRBV5-1 and TRBJ2-1, with 14 bases identical to TRBD2. J was trimmed by 7 bases and V by 0 bases; bases with no gene match: 9. The CDR3 has 18 amino acids. Germline assignment: CDR1 SGHRS and CDR2 YFSETQ. The CDR3 nucleotides are TGCGCCAGCAGCTTGGGACTAGCGGGAGGGCCAACTGATAATGAGCAGTTCTTC. Its protein is CASSLGLAGGPTDNEQFF. Based on the CDR3 plus reference TRBV5-1 and TRBJ2-1, the full variable domain is KAGVTQTPRYLIKTRGQQVTLSCSPISGHRSVSWYQQTPGQGLQFLFEYFSETQRNKGNFPGRFSGRQFSNSRSEMNVSTLELGDSALYLCASSLGLAGGPTDNEQFFGPGTRLTVL.

The chain couples TRBV5-1 to TRBJ1-1, with D hard to call. CDR3 length equals 13 residues. CDR1 SGHRS and CDR2 YFSETQ come from the germline V gene. The V and J ends lost 2 bases and 2 bases respectively, with 7 bases between them. CDR3 amino acids: CASSLRINTEAFF. The CDR3 DNA follows: TGCGCCAGCAGCTTACGGATAAACACTGAAGCTTTCTTT.

This clonotype was observed many times. This rearrangement joins TRBV10-1 to TRBJ1-1; a possible D gene is TRBD1 (6 bases). Germline CDR1 is WNHNN and CDR2 is SYGVQD (reference sequence). V dropped 4 bases and J dropped 4 bases, with 19 bases sitting between them. The CDR3 totals 16 residues. Written as DNA, the CDR3 is TGCGCCAGCAGTGGGAAAAACAGGGAAGGGAGCACTGAAGCTTTCTTT. Translated: CASSGKNREGSTEAFF.

This clonotype has only a few counts. The V call is TRBV5-1, the J call TRBJ2-2; TRBD2 matches 7 bases. The V gene end was trimmed by 3 bases and the J gene end by 6 bases; junction bases not matched to a gene: 11. The CDR3 runs to 16 residues. Germline V lookup: CDR1 SGHRS, CDR2 YFSETQ. The CDR3 spells CASSSSPAGVAGELFF. DNA for the CDR3: TGCGCCAGCAGCTCCAGTCCTGCGGGGGTGGCCGGGGAGCTGTTTTTT.

This clonotype was seen repeatedly, ten times or more. CDR3 sequence reads: CASSLALAGRRPSTDTQYF. CDR3 bases: TGTGCCAGCAGCTTAGCCCTAGCGGGGCGCCGACCTAGCACAGATACGCAGTATTTT. This sequence joins TRBV11-2 and TRBJ2-3; 9 bases are shared with TRBD2. Germline V lookup: CDR1 SGHAT, CDR2 FQNNGV. The CDR3 spans 19 residues. V dropped 1 base and J dropped 0; count of bases not matched to a gene: 11.

This clonotype was seen ten or more times. This chain links TRBV4-2 with TRBJ1-1; D might be TRBD1 (5 bases). V lost 3 bases to trimming and J lost 7 bases, with 12 bases between them. The CDR3 contains 13 residues. CDR1 is LGHNA and CDR2 is YNFKEQ in the germline V gene. As DNA, the CDR3 is TGTGCCAGCAGCCAGTCAGGGCGCAGTGAAGCTTTCTTT. Protein sequence: CASSQSGRSEAFF.

This clonotype was recorded at least ten times. V gene TRBV20-1 combines with J gene TRBJ2-7; possible D gene TRBD2, 5 bases. Germline values: CDR1 DFQATT, CDR2 SNEGSKA (reference sequence). Trimming stripped 1 base from V and 3 bases from J, with 10 bases between. CDR3 size: 13 residues. CDR3 in DNA: TGCAGTGCTAGAGGTGCGGACTTCTACGAGCAGTACTTC. This sequence encodes CSARGADFYEQYF.

In its sample, this clonotype was seen many times. The J gene is TRBJ2-7, the V gene TRBV15; weak D call: TRBD2 (5 bases). This CDR3 region has 14 residues. The V and J ends lost 1 base and 2 bases respectively, with 9 bases between them. Germline-derived CDR1 and CDR2 are LNHNV and YYDKDF (reference sequence). The CDR3 DNA sequence: TGTGCCACCAGCAGAGGTAGCGCAACCTACGAGCAGTACTTC. This gives the protein CATSRGSATYEQYF.

This clonotype was seen ten or more times. The V and J genes are TRBV18 and TRBJ1-5, with D tentatively TRBD1 (6 bases). Germline assignment: CDR1 KGHSH and CDR2 LQKENI. V was trimmed by 3 bases and J by 2 bases, leaving 11 bases between them. This CDR3 region has 15 residues. The CDR3 DNA sequence: TGTGCCAGCTCACCCCAGGGACACGGCAATCAGCCCCAGCATTTT. It codes for CASSPQGHGNQPQHF.

This clonotype came up many times. J is TRBJ1-1 and V is TRBV6-1; possibly TRBD1 for D (5 bases). Trimming removed 3 bases at V and 4 bases at J, with 18 bases between. The CDR3 length is 16 residues. The germline CDR1 and CDR2 sequences are MNHNS and SASEGT. CDR3 region: CASSDGAGRWGTEAFF. The DNA for the CDR3 is TGTGCCAGCAGTGACGGGGCGGGACGGTGGGGCACTGAAGCTTTCTTT.

This sequence joins TRBV12-3 or TRBV12-4 and TRBJ2-7, with D hard to call. V lost 3 bases and J 3 bases, leaving 6 bases between the germline ends. This CDR3 is built from 12 residues. The CDR3 sequence: CASSFRVYEQYF. The DNA for the CDR3 is TGTGCCAGCAGTTTTAGGGTCTACGAGCAGTACTTC.

This clonotype was counted at least ten times. V and J are TRBV28 and TRBJ2-2, with TRBD1 matching over 7 bases. Trimming at V came to 7 bases and at J to 2 bases, leaving 10 bases not matched to a gene. CDR3 length: 16 residues. Looked up from germline, CDR1 is MDHEN and CDR2 is SYDVKM. Written as DNA, the CDR3 is TGTGCCAGCACCGAGAGGACAGGCGTTAACACCGGGGAGCTGTTTTTT. It codes for CASTERTGVNTGELFF.

The sample holds many counts of this clonotype. V usage is TRBV15 and J usage is TRBJ2-2, with TRBD1 matching 7 bases. Germline CDR1 and CDR2: LNHNV and YYDKDF (reference sequence). V lost 2 bases, J lost 4 bases, and 1 base stayed unmatched. This CDR3 is 14 amino acids long. This CDR3 is CATSRRQGTGELFF. The CDR3 DNA is TGTGCCACCAGCAGACGACAGGGCACCGGGGAGCTGTTTTTT.

This clonotype was observed at least ten times. The CDR3 DNA reads TGTGCCAGCAGTCTTAAACAGGGTACCGGGGAGCTGTTTTTT. It encodes CASSLKQGTGELFF. The J gene is TRBJ2-2, the V gene TRBV7-3, with a tentative D call TRBD1 (6 bases). Germline V gene lookup returns CDR1 SGHTA and CDR2 FQGTGA. The length of the CDR3 is 14 residues. Trimming took 6 bases from V and 5 from J, leaving 13 bases between them.

In this sample, this clonotype turned up many times. This chain's CDR3 is CASSQDQGVTYEQYF. The CDR3 DNA is TGTGCCAGCAGCCAAGATCAGGGGGTAACCTACGAGCAGTACTTC. The chain couples TRBV14 to TRBJ2-7, with 7 bases that match TRBD1. Germline values: CDR1 SGHDN, CDR2 FVKESK. Trimming cost V 0 bases and J 2 bases; bases outside gene matches: 4. The CDR3 has 15 amino acids.

This clonotype was recorded many times. The chain employs TRBV28 and TRBJ1-2; D is uncertain. V gave up 5 bases and J gave up 1 base, with 11 bases separating them. CDR1 MDHEN and CDR2 SYDVKM come from the germline V gene. This CDR3 has 14 residues. The CDR3 loop reads CASSGGSRNYGYTF. DNA for the CDR3: TGTGCCAGCAGTGGTGGGAGCCGTAACTATGGCTACACCTTC.

Ten or more counts support this clonotype. The chain employs TRBV27 and TRBJ2-7, with a possible D match to TRBD1 (6 bases). The germline CDR1 and CDR2 sequences are MNHEY and SMNVEV (reference sequence). V was pared by 1 base and J by 0 bases, with 16 bases between. The CDR3 contains 17 residues. This CDR3 is CASSLFGQPSSSYEQYF. The CDR3 DNA is TGTGCCAGCAGTTTATTTGGACAGCCCTCTAGCTCCTACGAGCAGTACTTC.

In its sample, this clonotype was seen a few times. The rearrangement links TRBV4-2 to TRBJ2-6; D call uncertain. The CDR3 consists of 15 residues. With 1 base removed from V and 1 base from J, the gap between germline ends came to 5 bases. CDR1 and CDR2 (germline): LGHNA, YNFKEQ. The CDR3 coding sequence is TGTGCCAGCAGCCAAGGAAGATCTGGGGCCAACGTCCTGACTTTC. This gives the protein CASSQGRSGANVLTF.

This clonotype occurred many times. This chain joins TRBV28 and TRBJ2-2; D is ambiguous. V dropped 6 bases and J dropped 0 bases, with 14 bases sitting between them. The CDR3 sequence is 16 residues long. The germline V gene encodes CDR1 MDHEN and CDR2 SYDVKM. CDR3 amino acids: CASSHTLFSNTGELFF. For the CDR3, the DNA is TGTGCCAGCAGCCATACCCTTTTTTCGAACACCGGGGAGCTGTTTTTT.

This clonotype was counted many times. The V and J genes are TRBV2 and TRBJ1-5, with 9 bases aligning to TRBD1. The CDR3 loop spans 14 amino acids. Germline CDR1 reads SNHLY; CDR2 reads FYNNEI. Trimming removed 6 bases from V and 4 bases from J; junction bases left unmatched: 4. The CDR3 sequence is CASSPDRGNQPQHF. In nucleotides, the CDR3 is TGTGCCAGCAGCCCGGACAGGGGAAATCAGCCCCAGCATTTT.

CDR3 nucleotide sequence: TGTGCCAGCAGCCAAGGAAGCAGGGTCATGAACACTGAAGCTTTCTTT. This translates into CASSQGSRVMNTEAFF. The genes are TRBV5-4 and TRBJ1-1, with a weak D call TRBD1 (5 bases). There are 16 residues in the CDR3. Trimming removed 4 bases from V and 0 bases from J, with 16 bases in between. CDR1 is SGHNT and CDR2 is YYREEE in the germline V gene (reference sequence).

This clonotype turned up a few times. The rearrangement joins TRBV24-1 to TRBJ2-3; D is ambiguous. The ends were cut back, 3 bases at V and 2 bases at J, with 8 bases in the middle. From germline, CDR1 is KGHDR and CDR2 SFDVKD. The CDR3 length is 14 residues. CDR3 in DNA: TGTGCCACCAGTGATCCCCCCCCCACAGATACGCAGTATTTT. This translates into CATSDPPPTDTQYF.

This clonotype was seen at least ten times. The chain carries TRBV5-1 and TRBJ2-5, with TRBD1 matching 8 bases. CDR3 length: 15 residues. V lost 2 bases, J lost 5 bases, and 8 bases stayed unmatched. CDR1 and CDR2 (germline): SGHRS, YFSETQ. This CDR3 is CASSFRTGLTETQYF. The CDR3 bases are TGCGCCAGCAGCTTCCGGACAGGGCTTACGGAGACCCAGTACTTC.

There are many counts of this clonotype. V is TRBV10-3 and J is TRBJ2-1; 8 bases fit TRBD2. V lost 3 bases to trimming and J lost 8 bases; unmatched junction nucleotides: 9. The CDR3 is 15 amino acids. Germline assignment: CDR1 ENHRY and CDR2 SYGVKD. The DNA for the CDR3 is TGTGCCATCAGTGACTTGGCGGGGGGAGTGGATGAGCAGTTCTTC. As protein: CAISDLAGGVDEQFF.

Ten or more counts support this clonotype. The J gene is TRBJ2-4, the V gene TRBV28, with a weak D call TRBD2 (7 bases). Germline V gene sequence: CDR1 MDHEN, CDR2 SYDVKM. CDR3 size: 15 residues. V was pared by 3 bases and J by 3 bases, with 12 bases between. This CDR3 is CASSLGGAGKNIQYF. In DNA form, the CDR3 reads TGTGCCAGCAGTTTGGGGGGGGCAGGCAAAAACATTCAGTACTTC.

This clonotype was seen ten or more times. This rearrangement joins TRBV6-1 to TRBJ1-2; the match to TRBD1 covers 7 bases. The germline gives CDR1 MNHNS, CDR2 SASEGT. The ends lost 10 bases at V and 3 bases at J; junction bases unmatched: 5. The CDR3 is 12 residues long. CDR3 sequence reads: CATSTGDYGYTF. The CDR3 bases are TGTGCCACCTCAACAGGGGACTATGGCTACACCTTC.

There are many counts of this clonotype. The chain couples TRBV6-1 to TRBJ1-6; D possibly corresponds to TRBD1 (6 bases). Per the germline V gene, CDR1 is MNHNS and CDR2 is SASEGT. V gave up 8 bases and J gave up 0 bases, with 11 bases separating them. The CDR3 consists of 15 residues. The CDR3 nucleotides read TGTGCCAGCGGACAGTCGAGCTCCTATAATTCACCCCTCCACTTT. Residues: CASGQSSSYNSPLHF.

This clonotype appeared a few times. This chain connects TRBV19 to TRBJ2-1; 9 positions agree with TRBD1. The germline V gene has CDR1 LNHDA and CDR2 SQIVND (reference sequence). The trim removed 6 bases at V and 2 bases at J, leaving 5 bases unmatched. This CDR3 region has 15 residues. CDR3 protein: CASSPGQGPYNEQFF. CDR3 sequence (DNA): TGTGCCAGTAGCCCTGGACAGGGGCCCTACAATGAGCAGTTCTTC. Full variable domain (remainder filled in from reference TRBV19 and TRBJ2-1): DGGITQSPKYLFRKEGQNVTLSCEQNLNHDAMYWYRQDPGQGLRLIYYSQIVNDFQKGDIAEGYSVSREKKESFPLTVTSAQKNPTAFYLCASSPGQGPYNEQFFGPGTRLTVL.

This clonotype came up many times. The rearrangement links TRBV7-9 to TRBJ2-1, with D possibly matching TRBD2 (6 bases). With 1 base removed from V and 0 bases from J, the gap between germline ends came to 13 bases. The CDR3 length is 17 residues. Germline-derived CDR1 and CDR2 are SEHNR and FQNEAQ (reference sequence). The CDR3 DNA sequence: TGTGCCAGCAGCTTAGGAGGGGACTTGAGCTCCTACAATGAGCAGTTCTTC. Translating it yields CASSLGGDLSSYNEQFF.

This clonotype is termed medium-sized. This rearrangement joins TRBV10-3 to TRBJ1-1; D not resolved. Trimming removed 2 bases from V and 0 bases from J, with 10 bases in between. The germline gives CDR1 ENHRY, CDR2 SYGVKD. The CDR3 loop spans 15 amino acids. This chain's CDR3 is CAISEQPVLNTEAFF. The CDR3 nucleotides read TGTGCCATCAGTGAGCAGCCAGTCTTGAACACTGAAGCTTTCTTT.

This clonotype was counted many times. This chain connects TRBV18 to TRBJ1-4, with 9 positions matching TRBD1. The CDR3 runs 16 residues. With 6 bases clipped from V and 0 bases from J, the junction kept 5 bases outside the gene matches. Germline V lookup: CDR1 KGHSH, CDR2 LQKENI. The CDR3 DNA reads as TGTGCCAGCTCGTCGGGACAGGGTACAACTAATGAAAAACTGTTTTTT. Translated, it gives CASSSGQGTTNEKLFF.